These 27 T cell receptor beta chains were sequenced from one sample in a study of regulatory T cells in long-lasting Graves disease. The time point was: persistent/refractory GD, antithyroid drugs over 5 years with positive TRAb. From RNA extracted from PBMCs, the TCR library was made. Arm-PCR of CDR3 regions and iRepertoire HTBI primers were used to build TCR beta libraries. TCRdb reprocessed the multiplex PCR reads with MiXCR, giving one entry per CDR3 protein. The sample holds more than 650,000 distinct CDR3 sequences, approximately 29% seen once. Sequencing was performed on peripheral blood mononuclear cells (PBMCs), taken when the disease was refractory, from a patient treated with antithyroid drugs. All receptors derive from a female donor with Graves disease.

V usage is TRBV2 and J usage is TRBJ1-5; D is unresolved. The CDR3 is 13 residues long. The V and J ends lost 7 bases and 4 bases respectively, with 11 bases between them. The V gene's germline CDR1 is SNHLY and CDR2 FYNNEI. The CDR3 nucleotides are TGTGCCAGCAATCGGGGTGCGAATCAGCCCCAGCATTTT. It is translated as CASNRGANQPQHF. Variable domain in full (rest from reference TRBV2 and TRBJ1-5): EPEVTQTPSHQVTQMGQEVILRCVPISNHLYFYWYRQILGQKVEFLVSFYNNEISEKSEIFDDQFSVERPDGSNFTLKIRSTKLEDSAMYFCASNRGANQPQHFGDGTRLSIL.

The chain employs TRBV11-3 and TRBJ2-7, with no clear D. The CDR3 has 13 amino acids. Germline-derived CDR1 and CDR2 are SGHNT and YENEEA. Trimming stripped 1 base from V and 5 bases from J, with 9 bases between. CDR3 sequence: CASSLAEQHEQYF. DNA for the CDR3: TGTGCCAGCAGCTTAGCGGAACAGCACGAGCAGTACTTC.

V usage is TRBV4-1 and J usage is TRBJ1-1; 7 nucleotides agree with TRBD1. This CDR3 has 16 amino acids. Losses at the gene ends were 5 bases for V and 2 bases for J; bases not matched to a gene: 11. Germline V lookup: CDR1 MGHRA, CDR2 YSYEKL. As DNA, the CDR3 is TGCGCCAGCAGCTCCCCCCTGGGACAGTCTAACACTGAAGCTTTCTTT. Its protein product is CASSSPLGQSNTEAFF.

The sample holds one count of this clonotype. This chain uses TRBV3-1 with TRBJ1-2, with D possibly TRBD1 on 6 matching bases. The V end lost 3 bases, the J end lost 4 bases, and 15 bases lay between the germline ends. The CDR3 has 15 amino acids. Germline V gene sequence: CDR1 LGHDT, CDR2 YNNKEL (reference sequence). The CDR3 DNA follows: TGTGCCAGCAGCCACATGACAGGCATCGGCTATGGCTACACCTTC. Its protein product is CASSHMTGIGYGYTF.

The chain carries TRBV4-2 and TRBJ2-4, with 12 nucleotides matching TRBD2. Germline assignment: CDR1 LGHNA and CDR2 YNFKEQ. There are 18 residues in the CDR3. The V and J ends lost 0 bases and 5 bases, in that order; junction bases with no gene match: 8. The CDR3 nucleotides are TGTGCCAGCAGCCAAGATTGGACTAGCGGGATCTCCGAAAACATTCAGTACTTC. Translating gives CASSQDWTSGISENIQYF.

This chain links TRBV19 with TRBJ1-1; D perhaps matches TRBD1 (6 bases). From germline, CDR1 is LNHDA and CDR2 SQIVND (reference sequence). The CDR3 contains 14 residues. V lost 4 bases and J lost 4, with 13 bases in between. The chain's CDR3 is CASSTGAGGTEAFF. The CDR3 bases are TGTGCCAGTAGTACAGGGGCCGGGGGCACTGAAGCTTTCTTT.

This clonotype was counted ten times or more. As DNA, the CDR3 is TGTGCCAGCAGTTTAGGACGGGTGTTCTTGGGAGGCTACACCTTC. As protein: CASSLGRVFLGGYTF. The V and J genes are TRBV12-3 or TRBV12-4 and TRBJ1-2, with D hard to call. The germline V and J ends were trimmed by 1 base and 8 bases, with 17 bases remaining between them. The length of the CDR3 is 15 residues.

The rearrangement links TRBV19 to TRBJ1-1; a weak D match, TRBD1 (6 bases). The CDR3 contains 20 residues. Germline CDR1 reads LNHDA; CDR2 reads SQIVND (reference sequence). The V and J ends lost 1 base and 4 bases respectively, with 28 bases between them. CDR3 protein: CASSIGSQGRRAGEATEAFF. CDR3 bases: TGTGCCAGTAGTATAGGTTCACAGGGACGAAGGGCAGGGGAAGCCACTGAAGCTTTCTTT. The full variable domain, rest sourced from reference TRBV19 and TRBJ1-1, is DGGITQSPKYLFRKEGQNVTLSCEQNLNHDAMYWYRQDPGQGLRLIYYSQIVNDFQKGDIAEGYSVSREKKESFPLTVTSAQKNPTAFYLCASSIGSQGRRAGEATEAFFGQGTRLTVV.

With regard to this clonotype: The conserved final phenylalanine or tryptophan is absent from the CDR3, which likely points to a read error. This sequence joins TRBV6-4 and TRBJ1-1, with unresolved D. The length of the CDR3 is 15 residues. V was cut by 5 bases and J by 3 bases, with 16 bases left in between. CDR1 is MRHNA and CDR2 is SNTAGT in the germline V gene. CDR3 loop: CASSYGTLGDTEAFL. CDR3 in DNA: TGTGCCAGCAGTTATGGCACCCTGGGAGACACTGAAGCTTTCCTT.

This clonotype was seen a handful of times. This rearrangement joins TRBV6-2 or TRBV6-3 to TRBJ1-3, with a weak D call TRBD1 (5 bases). CDR1 and CDR2 from the germline V gene are MNHEY and SVGEGT. The CDR3 consists of 16 residues. Trimming pared 0 bases from V and 3 bases from J, leaving 12 bases between. CDR3 in DNA: TGTGCCAGCAGTTACTCGAATCCGGGGGGTGGAAACACCATATATTTT. It is translated as CASSYSNPGGGNTIYF.

The chain is built from TRBV30 and TRBJ1-4; D gene uncertain. CDR1 and CDR2 from the germline V gene are GTSNPN and SVGIG (reference sequence). The CDR3 extends over 13 amino acids. Trimming removed 5 bases from V and 8 bases from J, with 15 bases in between. The CDR3 nucleotides are TGTGCCTGGTCAGACTATGGTCGGGAAAAACTGTTTTTT. Its translation: CAWSDYGREKLFF.

J is TRBJ1-1 and V is TRBV27, with a weak D call TRBD1 (6 bases). Trimming left V 6 bases short and J 6 bases short, with 14 bases between. The CDR3 is 13 amino acids. Germline CDR1 MNHEY, CDR2 SMNVEV (reference sequence). CDR3 nucleotides: TGTGCCAGCAGCCATGGGGGCCACGCTGAAGCTTTCTTT. This codes for CASSHGGHAEAFF.

This chain uses TRBV19 with TRBJ1-2; D gene uncertain. The CDR3 sequence is 14 residues long. Between the trimmed V and J ends, which lost 4 bases and 7 bases, there was a span of 16 bases. The germline CDR1 and CDR2 sequences are LNHDA and SQIVND (reference sequence). CDR3 region: CASSRGPAPSGYTF. In nucleotides, the CDR3 is TGTGCCAGTAGTAGAGGGCCAGCTCCGAGTGGCTACACCTTC.

The chain employs TRBV25-1 and TRBJ1-2, with D unclear. Trimming pared 2 bases from V and 6 bases from J, leaving 10 bases between. In germline, CDR1 is MGHDK, CDR2 SYGVNS. The CDR3 spans 13 residues. CDR3 sequence (DNA): TGTGCCAGCAGTGAAATGGGTTGGGATGGCTACACCTTC. This gives the protein CASSEMGWDGYTF.

This clonotype has a handful of counts. The chain recombines TRBV2 with TRBJ1-1; D unclear. Germline CDR1 SNHLY, CDR2 FYNNEI. The CDR3 extends over 14 amino acids. Trimming removed 3 bases at V and 0 bases at J, with 8 bases between. The CDR3 loop reads CASSDTALNTEAFF. The CDR3 DNA reads as TGTGCCAGCAGTGACACAGCTTTGAACACTGAAGCTTTCTTT. Drawing the rest from reference TRBV2 and TRBJ1-1, the complete variable domain is EPEVTQTPSHQVTQMGQEVILRCVPISNHLYFYWYRQILGQKVEFLVSFYNNEISEKSEIFDDQFSVERPDGSNFTLKIRSTKLEDSAMYFCASSDTALNTEAFFGQGTRLTVV.

The chain has TRBV5-1 and TRBJ1-1; D might be TRBD1 (6 bases). The V gene lost 0 bases and the J gene lost 1 base, with 10 bases spanning the gap. In germline, CDR1 is SGHRS, CDR2 YFSETQ. This CDR3 comprises 15 residues. CDR3 nucleotide sequence: TGCGCCAGCAGCTTGGGAGGGACACCGAACACTGAAGCTTTCTTT. Encoded protein: CASSLGGTPNTEAFF.

The rearrangement joins TRBV19 to TRBJ2-7; the match to TRBD2 covers 7 bases. This CDR3 spans 15 amino acids. V lost 5 bases to trimming and J lost 5 bases; unmatched junction nucleotides: 12. Germline CDR1 reads LNHDA; CDR2 reads SQIVND (reference sequence). The DNA for the CDR3 is TGTGCCAGTAGTCGAGGGCAGCGGGACCCCCACGAGCAGTACTTC. It translates to CASSRGQRDPHEQYF.

This clonotype occurred a few times. The chain links TRBV12-5 to TRBJ2-7, with 11 bases identical to TRBD2. The V gene end was trimmed by 7 bases and the J gene end by 1 base; junction bases not matched to a gene: 21. Germline CDR1 is LGHNT and CDR2 is FRNRAP. This CDR3 spans 20 amino acids. The CDR3 sequence is CASALIRLAGHRGSSYEQYF. In DNA form, the CDR3 reads TGTGCTAGTGCCCTTATAAGACTAGCGGGACATCGCGGATCATCCTACGAGCAGTACTTC.

This clonotype was counted many times. The chain joins TRBV5-1 to TRBJ1-1; D ambiguous. Looked up from germline, CDR1 is SGHRS and CDR2 is YFSETQ. The CDR3 runs to 13 residues. The V and J ends lost 2 bases and 6 bases respectively, with 11 bases between them. The CDR3 spells CASSLGSFAEAFF. CDR3 bases: TGCGCCAGCAGCTTAGGGAGCTTCGCTGAAGCTTTCTTT.

This clonotype was observed a few times. The gene calls are TRBV29-1 and TRBJ1-1, with D possibly being TRBD1 (5 bases). This CDR3 is built from 13 residues. The germline gives CDR1 SQVTM, CDR2 ANQGSEA. Trimming took 4 bases from V and 5 from J, leaving 14 bases between them. CDR3 DNA sequence: TGCAGCGTTGGATTGACTGGGGGGACTGAAGCTTTCTTT. This sequence encodes CSVGLTGGTEAFF.

Turning to this clonotype: Since the CDR3 does not end with the conserved phenylalanine or tryptophan, this likely comes from a read error. The rearrangement joins TRBV30 to TRBJ1-5, with 7 bases that match TRBD1. V trimming: 0 bases; J trimming: 5 bases; junction bases outside the gene matches: 1. CDR1 and CDR2 (germline): GTSNPN, SVGIG (reference sequence). This CDR3 has 13 amino acids. CDR3 coding DNA: TGTGCCTGGAGTGTTGGGACAGATCAGCCCCAGCATCTT. It encodes CAWSVGTDQPQHL.

This clonotype was observed a handful of times. This chain joins TRBV7-6 and TRBJ2-7; no reliable D call. V lost 6 bases to trimming and J lost 9 bases, with 24 bases between them. The germline V gene encodes CDR1 SGHVS and CDR2 FNYEAQ. CDR3 length equals 15 residues. CDR3 in DNA: TGTGCCAGCAGTTCTTCCCAGTTGGGTTCGGGCAGGCAGTACTTC. Residues: CASSSSQLGSGRQYF.

This rearrangement joins TRBV20-1 to TRBJ2-5; 8 bases fit TRBD1. The ends lost 6 bases at V and 5 bases at J; junction bases unmatched: 17. The germline V gene has CDR1 DFQATT and CDR2 SNEGSKA (reference sequence). The CDR3 sequence is 16 residues long. The CDR3 nucleotides read TGCAGTGCCTCATCGGTGGTTGGACAGGGAATGGAGACCCAGTACTTC. It codes for CSASSVVGQGMETQYF.

As to this clonotype: The CDR3 does not close with the conserved phenylalanine or tryptophan, likely indicating a read error. The chain uses TRBV20-1 and TRBJ1-2; D gene uncertain. This CDR3 region has 14 residues. Trimming pared 4 bases from V and 5 bases from J, leaving 17 bases between. Germline V gene lookup returns CDR1 DFQATT and CDR2 SNEGSKA (reference sequence). CDR3 protein: CSAMLEFPVYGYTL. The CDR3 region has the DNA TGCAGTGCTATGTTGGAGTTCCCTGTTTATGGCTACACCCTC.

This clonotype was detected many times. The genes are TRBV12-3 or TRBV12-4 and TRBJ2-2; a weak D match, TRBD1 (6 bases). Between the trimmed V and J ends, which lost 3 bases and 5 bases, there was a span of 22 bases. The CDR3 contains 18 residues. The CDR3 nucleotides read TGTGCCAGCAGTTTGTACACCATAGGACAGTTCCCGACCGGGGAGCTGTTTTTT. This gives the protein CASSLYTIGQFPTGELFF.

This clonotype has just a few counts. The chain employs TRBV24-1 and TRBJ1-5; D might be TRBD1 (5 bases). The CDR3 runs to 16 residues. Germline V gives CDR1 KGHDR, CDR2 SFDVKD. V dropped 2 bases and J dropped 7 bases, with 17 bases sitting between them. The CDR3 coding sequence is TGTGCCACCAGTGATTCCCAAAGACAGCGGGCCCAGCCCCAGCATTTT. Translated: CATSDSQRQRAQPQHF.

This chain uses TRBV12-3 or TRBV12-4 with TRBJ2-7; 10 positions agree with TRBD2. The CDR3 sequence is 15 residues long. J was trimmed by 0 bases and V by 6 bases; bases with no gene match: 5. CDR3 residues: CASSQGLAISYEQYF. In DNA, the CDR3 is TGTGCCAGCAGCCAGGGACTAGCGATCTCCTACGAGCAGTACTTC.